This T cell receptor beta chain was captured by sequencing in a study of blood T cells in healthy people across ages. This clonotype was counted only a few times. Primed by a sample-barcoded 5' primer and a J-beta primer mix, a second PCR proceeded for roughly 6 to 12 cycles. TCRdb ran MiXCR on the 5' RACE reads and lists one entry per CDR3 protein. The table shows around 2 million distinct CDR3 sequences, with approximately 40% occurring only once. Every donor provided around 9.5 milliliters of peripheral blood. The specimen sequenced was blood. This receptor was obtained from a human donor in good health.

DNA for the CDR3: TGTGCCAGCAGCCCGACAGGGGCAAGAGACTCACCCCTCCACTTT. Translating gives CASSPTGARDSPLHF. The chain combines TRBV7-9 with TRBJ1-6, with 8 bases that match TRBD1. The CDR3 has 15 amino acids. Per the germline V gene, CDR1 is SEHNR and CDR2 is FQNEAQ (reference sequence). The junction had 10 bases not matched to a gene; V was cut back by 5 bases and J by 10 bases. Based on the CDR3 plus reference TRBV7-9 and TRBJ1-6, the full variable domain is DTGVSQNPRHKITKRGQNVTFRCDPISEHNRLYWYRQTLGQGPEFLTYFQNEAQLEKSRLLSDRFSAERPKGSFSTLEIQRTEQGDSAMYLCASSPTGARDSPLHFGNGTRLTVT.